This paragraph covers one TCR beta chain sequence. The sample belongs to a study of OX40 agonist ivuxolimab in advanced cancers. Study information: Ivuxolimab, an antibody that agonizes OX40 (CD134), was administered to the patients. Enrollees could have had prior anti-PD-1, anti-PD-L1 or anti-CTLA-4 therapy, which approximately 38% had received.

Here immunoSEQ multiplex PCR was the method, and the copy in TCRdb shows in-frame clones only, minus some. The profile covers 75,000 to 95,000 clones, with 85% appearing a single time and 0.2% to 0.25% taken by the ten largest. This CDR3 is built from 15 residues. Germline CDR1 is ENHRY and CDR2 is SYGVKD. The ends lost 1 base at V and 6 bases at J; junction bases unmatched: 5. The chain employs TRBV10-3 and TRBJ1-2, with 10 bases identical to TRBD1. This material consisted of CD4+ or CD8+ T cells sorted from blood, taken in a trial of the OX40 agonist ivuxolimab. This TCR came from an adult with an advanced solid tumor such as melanoma, head and neck, liver or kidney cancer. CDR3 residues: CAISEYGGQGNGYTF. CDR3 coding DNA: TGTGCCATCAGTGAGTACGGGGGACAGGGGAATGGCTACACCTTC.